The T cell receptor beta chain described here comes from a study of regulatory T cells in long-lasting Graves disease. General observations from the study: Owing to a sample size that was small, accuracy may have been reduced.

The authors built TCR beta libraries using iRepertoire HTBI primers and Arm-PCR of CDR3 regions. One entry per CDR3 protein results from TCRdb running MiXCR on the multiplex PCR reads. The sample records over 350,000 distinct CDR3 sequences, 12% to 15% being singletons. Time point noted: newly diagnosed GD, antithyroid drugs for less than 3 months. The TCR library was made from RNA that had been extracted from PBMCs in TRIzol. With respect to this clonotype: Its antigen is currently unknown.

Germline assignment: CDR1 SEHNR and CDR2 FQNEAQ (reference sequence). CDR3 size: 17 residues. Separately, the same data were catalogued under a study of T cells in Graves' hyperthyroidism and ophthalmopathy. From that report: On the basis of clinical symptoms, serum thyroxine and TRAb, thyroid ultrasound and orbital computed tomography, diagnoses were made.

The sequence was obtained from a woman in her forties or fifties with Graves disease. V usage is TRBV7-9 and J usage is TRBJ2-3; 11 positions match TRBD2. The end of the DNA is better explained by TRBJ2-5, so the J call may be wrong. Sequencing was performed on peripheral blood mononuclear cells (PBMCs), taken at new diagnosis, from a patient treated with antithyroid drugs. The CDR3 is CASSATTSGTTRETQYF. CDR3 DNA sequence: TGTGCCAGCAGCGCGACGACTAGCGGGACGACGCGGGAGACCCAGTACTTC.